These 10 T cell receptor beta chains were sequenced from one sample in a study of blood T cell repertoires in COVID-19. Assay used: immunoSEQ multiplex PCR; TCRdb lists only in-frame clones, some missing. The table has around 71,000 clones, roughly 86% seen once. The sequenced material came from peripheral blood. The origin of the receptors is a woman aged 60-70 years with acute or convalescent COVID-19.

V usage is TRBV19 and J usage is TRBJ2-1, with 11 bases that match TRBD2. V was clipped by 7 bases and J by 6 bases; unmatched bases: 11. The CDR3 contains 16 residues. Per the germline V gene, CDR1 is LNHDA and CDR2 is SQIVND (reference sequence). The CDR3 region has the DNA TGTGCCAGTACCCCGGTAACTAGCGGGAGATCCAATGAGCAGTTCTTC. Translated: CASTPVTSGRSNEQFF.

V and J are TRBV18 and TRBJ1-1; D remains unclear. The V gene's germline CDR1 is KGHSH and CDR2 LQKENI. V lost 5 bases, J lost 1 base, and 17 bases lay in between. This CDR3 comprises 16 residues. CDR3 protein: CASSEAWRAGNTEAFF. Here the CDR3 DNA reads TGTGCCAGCTCAGAGGCCTGGCGGGCGGGGAACACTGAAGCTTTCTTT.

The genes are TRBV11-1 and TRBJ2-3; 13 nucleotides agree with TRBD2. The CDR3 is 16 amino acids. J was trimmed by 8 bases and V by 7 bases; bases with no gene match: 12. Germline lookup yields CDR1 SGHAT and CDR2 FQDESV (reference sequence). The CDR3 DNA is TGTGCCAGCACGCCCGGGACTAGCGGGGTGTTTGGTACGCAGTATTTT. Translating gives CASTPGTSGVFGTQYF.

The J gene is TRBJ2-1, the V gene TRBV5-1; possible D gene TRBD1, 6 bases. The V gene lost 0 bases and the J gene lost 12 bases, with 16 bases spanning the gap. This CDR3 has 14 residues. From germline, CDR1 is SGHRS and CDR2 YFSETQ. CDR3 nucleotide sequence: TGCGCCAGCAGCTTGGGTGGGGGCCCCAGATCGCAGTTCTTC. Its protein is CASSLGGGPRSQFF.

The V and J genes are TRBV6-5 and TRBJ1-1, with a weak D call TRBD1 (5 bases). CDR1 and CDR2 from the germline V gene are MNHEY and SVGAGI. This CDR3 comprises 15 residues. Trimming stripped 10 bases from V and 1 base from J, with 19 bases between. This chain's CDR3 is CATHVATGGNTEAFF. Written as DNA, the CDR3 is TGTGCCACCCATGTTGCGACGGGGGGGAACACTGAAGCTTTCTTT.

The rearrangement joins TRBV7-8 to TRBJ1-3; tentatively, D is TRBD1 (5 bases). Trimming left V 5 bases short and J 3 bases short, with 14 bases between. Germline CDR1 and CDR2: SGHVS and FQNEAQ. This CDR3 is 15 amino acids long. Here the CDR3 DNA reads TGTGCCAGCAGCGATGACAGAGGCTATGGAAACACCATATATTTT. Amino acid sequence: CASSDDRGYGNTIYF.

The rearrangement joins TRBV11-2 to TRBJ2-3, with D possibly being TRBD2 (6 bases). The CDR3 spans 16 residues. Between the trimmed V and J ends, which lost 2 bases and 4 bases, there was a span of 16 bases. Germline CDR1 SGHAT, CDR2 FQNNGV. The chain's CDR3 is CASSLIGSGWADTQYF. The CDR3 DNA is TGTGCCAGCAGCTTAATCGGGAGCGGGTGGGCAGATACGCAGTATTTT.

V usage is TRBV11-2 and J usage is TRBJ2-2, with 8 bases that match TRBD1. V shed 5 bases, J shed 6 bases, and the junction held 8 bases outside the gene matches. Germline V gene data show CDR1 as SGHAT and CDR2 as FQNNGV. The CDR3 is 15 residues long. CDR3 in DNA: TGTGCCAGCAGCAACGACAGGGGAATCGCCGGGGAGCTGTTTTTT. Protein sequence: CASSNDRGIAGELFF.

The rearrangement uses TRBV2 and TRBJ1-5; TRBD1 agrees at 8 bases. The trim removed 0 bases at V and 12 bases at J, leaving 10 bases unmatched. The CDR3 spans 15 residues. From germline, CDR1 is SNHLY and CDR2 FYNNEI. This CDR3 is CASSEAAGGAVHQHF. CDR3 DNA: TGTGCCAGCAGTGAAGCTGCAGGGGGCGCGGTGCACCAGCATTTT.

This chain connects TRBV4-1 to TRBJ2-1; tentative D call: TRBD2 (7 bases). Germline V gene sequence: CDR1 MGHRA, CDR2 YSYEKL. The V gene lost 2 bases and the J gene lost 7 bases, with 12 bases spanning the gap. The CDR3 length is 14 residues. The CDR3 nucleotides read TGCGCCAGCAGCCAAACTGCGGGGGCAAATGAGCAGTTCTTC. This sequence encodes CASSQTAGANEQFF.